The 2 T cell receptor beta chains below come from one sample, sequenced in a study of blood T cell repertoires in COVID-19. TCRdb's table, derived via immunoSEQ multiplex PCR, lists solely in-frame clones and lacks some. The sample consists of roughly 100,000 clones, less than 85% of them appearing once. The sequencing sample was made of peripheral blood. These TCRs come from a woman aged 55-70 years with acute or convalescent COVID-19.

The CDR3 is CASVQKGETQYF. The CDR3 bases are TGTGCCAGCGTCCAAAAGGGAGAAACGCAGTATTTT. V usage is TRBV6-6 and J usage is TRBJ2-3; tentative D call: TRBD2 (5 bases). V was clipped by 8 bases and J by 9 bases, with 15 bases between them. There are 12 residues in the CDR3. In germline, CDR1 is MNHNY, CDR2 SVGAGI (reference sequence).

The J gene is TRBJ1-2, the V gene TRBV6-5; possibly TRBD1 for D (6 bases). The CDR3 sequence is 15 residues long. CDR1 and CDR2 from the germline V gene are MNHEY and SVGAGI. V was clipped by 0 bases and J by 1 base, with 9 bases between them. In DNA form, the CDR3 reads TGTGCCAGCAGTTACTCGGGCAGGGGTAACTATGGCTACACCTTC. It translates to CASSYSGRGNYGYTF.